This T cell receptor beta chain emerged from a study of blood T cell repertoires in COVID-19. Points on this clone: Additional DNA sequences in this sample encode the identical CDR3.

The CDR3 sequence is 13 residues long. The germline gives CDR1 GTSNPN, CDR2 SVGIG (reference sequence). Trimming pared 0 bases from V and 2 bases from J, leaving 7 bases between. Study processing details: Counts of nucleated cells, estimated from reference gene primer amplification, were obtained. Profiling relied on immunoSEQ multiplex PCR, and the TCRdb table lists in-frame clones only, not all of them. For V, J and clone size, that table is used; D and trimming come from the DNA. The repertoire has 250,000 to 400,000 clones, 75% to 90% of them found once; the top ten carry 2.9%. The sequenced sample was peripheral blood. The chain couples TRBV30 to TRBJ1-1, with TRBD1 as a possible D gene (6 bases). The source is a woman aged 25 to 39 with COVID-19, enrolled during active disease. CDR3 region: CAWSVQGNTEAFF. The CDR3 DNA is TGTGCCTGGAGTGTACAGGGTAACACTGAAGCTTTCTTT. Drawing the rest from reference TRBV30 and TRBJ1-1, the complete variable domain is SQTIHQWPATLVQPVGSPLSLECTVEGTSNPNLYWYRQAAGRGLQLLFYSVGIGQISSEVPQNLSASRPQDRQFILSSKKLLLSDSGFYLCAWSVQGNTEAFFGQGTRLTVV.